This T cell receptor (beta chain) was captured in a study of CD8 T cells in Susac syndrome. General study results and limits: The relatively small number of individuals in the TCR sequencing and HLA analysis was acknowledged by the study.

High-throughput TCR beta sequencing covered peripheral CD8+ and CD4+ T cells. Both CD4+ and CD8+ T cells were negatively isolated, and TEMRA cells underwent FACS enrichment. After extraction with the RNeasy kit, about 0.5 to 1 ug of the RNA was reverse transcribed using random hexamers. It was immunoSEQ multiplex PCR that amplified TCR beta CDR3 across 54 Vbeta and 13 Jbeta. TCRdb called the immunoSEQ multiplex PCR reads again in MiXCR, with one record for every CDR3 protein. The profile covers 150,000 to 200,000 distinct CDR3 sequences, with approximately 95% appearing a single time and 0.1% taken by the ten largest. On this clonotype itself: Its antigen is undetermined.

The source material was CD4+ T cells from PBMCs. The clonotype was recovered from a human donor in good health.

The CDR3 bases are TGCAGCGTTACTACTAGCGGGGGAATCGATACGCAGTATTTT. Translating it yields CSVTTSGGIDTQYF. The chain employs TRBV29-1 and TRBJ2-3; TRBD2 agrees at 11 bases. The CDR3 contains 14 residues. Germline V CDR1 and CDR2: SQVTM, ANQGSEA. V was clipped by 5 bases and J by 6 bases; unmatched bases: 7.